These 24 T cell receptor beta chains were sequenced from one sample in a study of CD8 T cell repertoires and HIV-1 epitope variants. No cognate antigen is known for these TCRs. TCRdb's copy holds only in-frame clones and misses some; the assay was immunoSEQ multiplex PCR. The sample carries about 5,900 clones, more than 50% recorded once. Source material: cultured CD8+ T cells derived from PBMCs. The receptors shown here come from a male donor with HIV.

This clone has just a few counts. The rearrangement uses TRBV29-1 and TRBJ2-7; 8 bases are shared with TRBD1. With 8 bases clipped from V and 3 bases from J, the junction kept 6 bases outside the gene matches. This CDR3 has 12 amino acids. Germline V gene sequence: CDR1 SQVTM, CDR2 ANQGSEA. The CDR3 DNA follows: TGCAGCCCAGGGGGCTCCTTCTACGAGCAGTACTTC. Encoded protein: CSPGGSFYEQYF.

The J gene is TRBJ1-1, the V gene TRBV10-2; D uncertain. Looked up from germline, CDR1 is WSHSY and CDR2 is SAAADI. This CDR3 region has 14 residues. Trimming took off 7 bases at V and 4 bases at J, with 16 bases between the two ends. The CDR3 nucleotides are TGCGCCAGCAATATAGGTCCGTCGGGCACTGAAGCTTTCTTT. This encodes CASNIGPSGTEAFF.

The chain employs TRBV19 and TRBJ2-1; 7 bases are shared with TRBD2. The germline gives CDR1 LNHDA, CDR2 SQIVND (reference sequence). V dropped 5 bases and J dropped 4; count of bases not matched to a gene: 8. The CDR3 spans 15 residues. DNA of the CDR3: TGTGCCAGTAGTTTAACTAGCGTCCTTTACAATGAGCAGTTCTTC. Translating gives CASSLTSVLYNEQFF. The whole variable domain, remainder taken from reference TRBV19 and TRBJ2-1, is DGGITQSPKYLFRKEGQNVTLSCEQNLNHDAMYWYRQDPGQGLRLIYYSQIVNDFQKGDIAEGYSVSREKKESFPLTVTSAQKNPTAFYLCASSLTSVLYNEQFFGPGTRLTVL.

The V call is TRBV28, the J call TRBJ1-1; D unclear. The CDR3 has 13 residues. Between the trimmed V and J ends, which lost 1 base and 5 bases, there was a span of 8 bases. Per the germline V gene, CDR1 is MDHEN and CDR2 is SYDVKM. CDR3 region: CASSLLGRTEAFF. CDR3 sequence (DNA): TGTGCCAGCAGTTTATTGGGTAGGACTGAAGCTTTCTTT.

The gene calls are TRBV4-1 and TRBJ2-1; no clear D gene. This CDR3 spans 14 amino acids. Germline V gene lookup returns CDR1 MGHRA and CDR2 YSYEKL. V was clipped by 1 base and J by 7 bases, with 11 bases between them. CDR3 in DNA: TGCGCCAGCAGCCAAGTTACGGGTCCGAATGAGCAGTTCTTC. Protein: CASSQVTGPNEQFF.

The gene calls are TRBV5-1 and TRBJ2-3, with 15 bases lining up with TRBD2. Germline values: CDR1 SGHRS, CDR2 YFSETQ. The CDR3 loop spans 19 amino acids. J was trimmed by 6 bases and V by 3 bases; bases with no gene match: 14. The CDR3 region has the DNA TGCGCCAGCAGCTCAAATCCCGGGACTAGCGGGAGGTCCGCGGATACGCAGTATTTT. It yields the protein CASSSNPGTSGRSADTQYF.

The chain carries TRBV7-8 and TRBJ2-3; 10 nucleotides align to TRBD2. Looked up from germline, CDR1 is SGHVS and CDR2 is FQNEAQ. The CDR3 runs to 15 residues. Trimming took 1 base from V and 6 from J; bases not matched to a gene: 4. The CDR3 spells CASSLELAGVDTQYF. DNA for the CDR3: TGTGCCAGCAGCTTAGAGCTAGCGGGAGTCGATACGCAGTATTTT.

This clone was observed a handful of times. DNA for the CDR3: TGTGCCAGCAGCTTAGCGGGACAGGGGGTGGACTACGAGCAGTACTTC. This sequence encodes CASSLAGQGVDYEQYF. V and J are TRBV7-9 and TRBJ2-7, with 11 bases identical to TRBD1. The J segment lost 3 bases and the V segment lost 0 bases, leaving 4 bases of the junction unmatched. There are 16 residues in the CDR3. Germline V gene sequence: CDR1 SEHNR, CDR2 FQNEAQ (reference sequence).

This chain joins TRBV10-3 and TRBJ1-1; a possible D gene is TRBD1 (6 bases). V was trimmed by 6 bases and J by 3 bases, leaving 8 bases between them. The length of the CDR3 is 12 residues. CDR1 is ENHRY, CDR2 SYGVKD, per germline. The CDR3: CAISAGDTEAFF. The CDR3 DNA is TGTGCCATCAGCGCAGGGGACACTGAAGCTTTCTTT.

The chain is built from TRBV29-1 and TRBJ2-7, with D possibly matching TRBD1 (5 bases). CDR3 size: 12 residues. CDR1 is SQVTM and CDR2 is ANQGSEA in the germline V gene. The V end was cut by 7 bases, the J end by 5 bases, with 15 bases between. The CDR3 DNA reads as TGCAGCGCCCTACAGGTTAACAACGAGCAGTACTTC. It specifies CSALQVNNEQYF.

J is TRBJ2-5 and V is TRBV25-1; no definite D call. The CDR3 is 14 amino acids. Germline V gene data show CDR1 as MGHDK and CDR2 as SYGVNS. Trimming shortened V by 3 bases and J by 5 bases, and 13 bases separated the two germline ends. This CDR3 reads CASSETVKGETQYF. The CDR3 DNA follows: TGTGCCAGCAGTGAGACCGTGAAGGGCGAGACCCAGTACTTC.

CDR3 protein: CASSPGQYNEQFF. DNA for the CDR3: TGTGCCAGCAGCCCGGGGCAGTACAATGAGCAGTTCTTC. This sequence joins TRBV7-3 and TRBJ2-1, with D possibly called TRBD1 or TRBD2 (5 bases each). V was trimmed by 5 bases and J by 4 bases, leaving 9 bases between them. The CDR3 contains 13 residues. Germline loops: CDR1 SGHTA, CDR2 FQGTGA.

V is TRBV27 and J is TRBJ1-2; unclear D gene. CDR1 is MNHEY and CDR2 is SMNVEV in the germline V gene (reference sequence). The V and J ends lost 4 bases and 8 bases respectively, with 8 bases between them. The CDR3 consists of 11 residues. CDR3 in DNA: TGTGCCAGCAGTTCGGGGTTGGGCTACACCTTC. This sequence encodes CASSSGLGYTF.

The chain is built from TRBV5-1 and TRBJ2-7, with 8 positions matching TRBD1. The V gene end was trimmed by 8 bases and the J gene end by 3 bases; junction bases not matched to a gene: 19. CDR1 SGHRS and CDR2 YFSETQ come from the germline V gene. This CDR3 has 17 amino acids. CDR3 amino acids: CASRGAGGLTTHYEQYF. In DNA, the CDR3 is TGCGCCAGTAGGGGGGCAGGGGGCCTCACTACTCACTACGAGCAGTACTTC.

The chain recombines TRBV28 with TRBJ1-4, with D possibly TRBD1 on 6 matching bases. The V end was cut by 2 bases, the J end by 6 bases, with 22 bases between. The length of the CDR3 is 18 residues. Germline values: CDR1 MDHEN, CDR2 SYDVKM. The CDR3 is CASSLRGHYINSDEKLFF. The CDR3 DNA sequence: TGTGCCAGCAGTTTAAGGGGACATTACATTAATTCGGATGAAAAACTGTTTTTT. Filled out from reference TRBV28 and TRBJ1-4, the complete variable domain reads DVKVTQSSRYLVKRTGEKVFLECVQDMDHENMFWYRQDPGLGLRLIYFSYDVKMKEKGDIPEGYSVSREKKERFSLILESASTNQTSMYLCASSLRGHYINSDEKLFFGSGTQLSVL.

This chain links TRBV27 with TRBJ2-7, with a possible D match to TRBD2 (5 bases). V gave up 4 bases and J gave up 2 bases, with 9 bases separating them. This CDR3 has 13 amino acids. Looked up from germline, CDR1 is MNHEY and CDR2 is SMNVEV (reference sequence). CDR3 nucleotides: TGTGCCAGCAGTTACTTCGGGGCCTACGAGCAGTACTTC. Translated: CASSYFGAYEQYF.

This clone was detected only once. J is TRBJ2-7 and V is TRBV4-1; D unclear. V dropped 0 bases and J dropped 2 bases, with 11 bases sitting between them. CDR3 length: 15 amino acids. Germline lookup yields CDR1 MGHRA and CDR2 YSYEKL. CDR3 protein: CASSQDSSSPYEQYF. CDR3 bases: TGCGCCAGCAGCCAAGATTCGAGTTCCCCCTACGAGCAGTACTTC.

This clone appeared a few times. The genes are TRBV5-4 and TRBJ2-3; D is possibly TRBD1 (6 bases). V was cut by 5 bases and J by 4 bases, with 17 bases left in between. The CDR3 extends over 15 amino acids. Germline assignment: CDR1 SGHNT and CDR2 YYREEE (reference sequence). CDR3 loop: CASRPGALGPDTQYF. The CDR3 coding sequence is TGTGCCAGCAGGCCAGGGGCCCTAGGGCCAGATACGCAGTATTTT.

CDR3 in DNA: TGTGCCAGCAGCTTTTCTAGCGGGGGGCAAGAGACCCAGTACTTC. Protein sequence: CASSFSSGGQETQYF. This chain joins TRBV5-4 and TRBJ2-5; 11 positions match TRBD2. The CDR3 has 15 residues. Germline V gene sequence: CDR1 SGHNT, CDR2 YYREEE (reference sequence). V lost 2 bases, J lost 2 bases, and 2 bases stayed unmatched. The full variable domain, with the rest looked up from reference TRBV5-4 and TRBJ2-5, is ETGVTQSPTHLIKTRGQQVTLRCSSQSGHNTVSWYQQALGQGPQFIFQYYREEENGRGNFPPRFSGLQFPNYSSELNVNALELDDSALYLCASSFSSGGQETQYFGPGTRLLVL.

The count of this clone is one. The V and J genes are TRBV7-2 and TRBJ1-2; no clear D gene. The CDR3 runs to 14 residues. V was cut by 2 bases and J by 3 bases, with 10 bases left in between. The germline V gene encodes CDR1 SGHTA and CDR2 FQGNSA. CDR3 sequence: CASSLSWADYGYTF. CDR3 bases: TGTGCCAGCAGCTTATCCTGGGCTGACTATGGCTACACCTTC.

This clone was picked up a small number of times. This sequence joins TRBV5-8 and TRBJ1-1; 9 bases are a match to TRBD1. In germline, CDR1 is SGHTS, CDR2 YDEGEE. This CDR3 spans 14 amino acids. The V and J ends lost 3 bases and 3 bases, in that order; junction bases with no gene match: 3. The CDR3 loop reads CASSYRQGDTEAFF. The CDR3 bases are TGTGCCAGCAGCTATAGACAGGGGGACACTGAAGCTTTCTTT.

The chain employs TRBV10-3 and TRBJ1-1; D is perhaps TRBD1 (6 bases). CDR1 is ENHRY, CDR2 SYGVKD, per germline. The V gene lost 5 bases and the J gene lost 1 base, with 17 bases spanning the gap. This CDR3 comprises 16 residues. Here the CDR3 reads CAISNARTAENTEAFF. DNA of the CDR3: TGTGCCATCAGTAATGCGCGGACAGCCGAGAACACTGAAGCTTTCTTT.

This clone has only one observation. The chain joins TRBV28 to TRBJ1-2; perhaps TRBD1 as D (5 bases). V was shortened by 2 bases and J by 8 bases, with 15 bases between the two germline ends. This CDR3 has 14 residues. Germline CDR1 MDHEN, CDR2 SYDVKM. CDR3 region: CASSLGGGALGYTF. For the CDR3, the DNA is TGTGCCAGCAGTTTAGGTGGAGGGGCGCTAGGCTACACCTTC.

The chain links TRBV2 to TRBJ2-3, with 8 bases fitting TRBD2. CDR3 length equals 16 residues. The J segment lost 4 bases and the V segment lost 6 bases, leaving 12 bases of the junction unmatched. The germline V gene has CDR1 SNHLY and CDR2 FYNNEI. As DNA, the CDR3 is TGTGCCAGCAGGGCTATAGCGGGATTCACCCCAGATACGCAGTATTTT. This encodes CASRAIAGFTPDTQYF.